The 32 T cell receptor beta chains listed next were all sequenced from one sample in a study of CD4 T cells in relation to SARS-CoV-2 and coronaviruses (dated by TCRdb to about 2021). Their cognate antigens are unknown. CD4+ T cells from unexposed donors were collected before the COVID-19 pandemic (2011-2018). The EasySep CD4+ T cell isolation kit was used to isolate CD4+ T cells once the cultures had run for roughly eleven days. To prepare the library, the immunoSEQ multiplex PCR assay was applied. In TCRdb, the immuneACCESS table is reduced to in-frame sequences with V and J assigned. These tables do not hold every clone; where another copy was compared, an unresolved V gene accounts for under half, and the others remain unexplained. The sample contains some 22,000 clones, approximately 80% of them found a single time. Approximately 15% of the sample lies in the top ten. The material sequenced was CD4+ T cells from PBMCs, cultured in vitro. The receptors shown here come from a human donor in good health.

In its sample, this clone was seen once. The chain links TRBV28 to TRBJ1-4; 9 bases match TRBD1. Germline loops: CDR1 MDHEN, CDR2 SYDVKM. This CDR3 has 15 residues. The trim removed 3 bases at V and 8 bases at J, leaving 7 bases unmatched. CDR3 sequence (DNA): TGTGCCAGCAGTTTTACAGGGGGCATAGCGGAAAAACTGTTTTTT. The encoded protein is CASSFTGGIAEKLFF.

The J gene is TRBJ2-5, the V gene TRBV7-7, with D maybe TRBD1 (6 bases). With 4 bases removed from V and 0 bases from J, the gap between germline ends came to 9 bases. CDR1 is SSHAT, CDR2 FNYEAQ, per germline (reference sequence). The CDR3 is made up of 14 amino acids. The CDR3 sequence: CASSSRGDQETQYF. The CDR3 DNA follows: TGTGCCAGCAGCTCCAGGGGTGACCAAGAGACCCAGTACTTC.

The rearrangement uses TRBV15 and TRBJ2-7, with TRBD1 matching over 8 bases. In germline, CDR1 is LNHNV, CDR2 YYDKDF (reference sequence). This CDR3 has 16 amino acids. The junction had 7 bases not matched to a gene; V was cut back by 0 bases and J by 3 bases. The CDR3 sequence: CATSRDLDRGIYEQYF. Here the CDR3 DNA reads TGTGCCACCAGCAGAGATCTCGACAGGGGAATCTACGAGCAGTACTTC.

The gene calls are TRBV4-1 and TRBJ2-3; maybe TRBD2 (5 bases). V lost 0 bases to trimming and J lost 5 bases, with 12 bases between them. Looked up from germline, CDR1 is MGHRA and CDR2 is YSYEKL. The CDR3 contains 15 residues. CDR3 in amino acids: CASSQDETLVDTQYF. The CDR3 DNA reads as TGCGCCAGCAGCCAAGATGAGACACTAGTAGATACGCAGTATTTT.

The chain's CDR3 is CASSLGPGTSNTEAFF. The CDR3 DNA reads as TGTGCCAGCAGCTTAGGTCCCGGGACATCGAACACTGAAGCTTTCTTT. V gene TRBV7-4 combines with J gene TRBJ1-1; perhaps TRBD1 as D (6 bases). CDR3 length: 16 residues. Between the trimmed V and J ends, which lost 1 base and 1 base, there was a span of 13 bases. CDR1 and CDR2 (germline): SGHVT, SQSDAQ.

The chain recombines TRBV5-1 with TRBJ2-7; D might be TRBD2 (5 bases). This CDR3 contains 14 residues. V dropped 5 bases and J dropped 0 bases, with 12 bases sitting between them. Looked up from germline, CDR1 is SGHRS and CDR2 is YFSETQ. The CDR3 region is CASSSLRDSYEQYF. The CDR3, as DNA: TGCGCCAGCAGTAGCCTCCGGGACTCCTACGAGCAGTACTTC.

The V and J genes are TRBV3-1 (or the pseudogene TRBV3-2) and TRBJ1-1; D is undetermined. This CDR3 is 15 amino acids long. V lost 4 bases and J 0 bases, leaving 12 bases between the germline ends. The germline CDR1 and CDR2 sequences are LGHDT and YNNKEL (reference sequence). Here the CDR3 DNA reads TGTGCCAGCAGCCTCAACATAGGCATGAACACTGAAGCTTTCTTT. Translated: CASSLNIGMNTEAFF.

The chain employs TRBV19 and TRBJ1-5; D ambiguous. Germline assignment: CDR1 LNHDA and CDR2 SQIVND (reference sequence). V was clipped by 3 bases and J by 4 bases, with 10 bases between them. The CDR3 is 14 residues long. CDR3 DNA: TGTGCCAGTAGTATCTTGGAGGGAAATCAGCCCCAGCATTTT. It is translated as CASSILEGNQPQHF.

The rearrangement uses TRBV28 and TRBJ1-1; D uncertain. The CDR3 covers 14 residues. Germline CDR1 MDHEN, CDR2 SYDVKM. Trimming shortened V by 3 bases and J by 3 bases, and 11 bases separated the two germline ends. The CDR3 reads CASSFPAEYTEAFF. The CDR3 DNA is TGTGCCAGCAGTTTTCCCGCGGAATACACTGAAGCTTTCTTT. Supplemented by reference TRBV28 and TRBJ1-1, the full variable domain reads DVKVTQSSRYLVKRTGEKVFLECVQDMDHENMFWYRQDPGLGLRLIYFSYDVKMKEKGDIPEGYSVSREKKERFSLILESASTNQTSMYLCASSFPAEYTEAFFGQGTRLTVV.

This chain links TRBV19 with TRBJ2-5; tentative D call: TRBD1 (6 bases). With 3 bases removed from V and 5 bases from J, the gap between germline ends came to 13 bases. CDR3 length equals 14 residues. Per germline, CDR1 LNHDA and CDR2 SQIVND (reference sequence). For the CDR3, the DNA is TGTGCCAGTAGTATGCGCGGACAGCTGGAGACCCAGTACTTC. Translated, it gives CASSMRGQLETQYF.

The chain's CDR3 is CASSRGQGNGELFF. The CDR3 DNA reads TGTGCCAGCAGCCGCGGGCAGGGGAACGGGGAGCTGTTTTTT. The chain employs TRBV9 and TRBJ2-2; maybe TRBD1 (6 bases). Germline V gene sequence: CDR1 SGDLS, CDR2 YYNGEE. Trimming stripped 4 bases from V and 7 bases from J, with 14 bases between. This CDR3 is 14 amino acids long.

This clone was counted only a few times. The genes are TRBV28 and TRBJ1-5, with 8 bases that match TRBD1. Germline values: CDR1 MDHEN, CDR2 SYDVKM. Trimming took 2 bases from V and 2 from J; bases not matched to a gene: 11. This CDR3 has 18 amino acids. The CDR3 DNA reads TGTGCCAGCAGTTTACCCGCGCTTCAGGGGGCAGGCAATCAGCCCCAGCATTTT. Translated: CASSLPALQGAGNQPQHF.

The V call is TRBV9, the J call TRBJ2-3; D ambiguous. The CDR3 has 15 residues. Trimming removed 2 bases from V and 0 bases from J, with 10 bases in between. Germline values: CDR1 SGDLS, CDR2 YYNGEE. CDR3 DNA sequence: TGTGCCAGCAGCGTCTTTGGCGGCAGCACAGATACGCAGTATTTT. Translated: CASSVFGGSTDTQYF.

The chain uses TRBV28 and TRBJ2-7; D unclear. The germline V gene has CDR1 MDHEN and CDR2 SYDVKM. CDR3 length: 11 residues. Trimming shortened V by 4 bases and J by 4 bases, and 5 bases separated the two germline ends. In DNA, the CDR3 is TGTGCCAGCAGTTCATTTTACGAGCAGTACTTC. This encodes CASSSFYEQYF. Full variable domain (rest looked up from reference TRBV28 and TRBJ2-7): DVKVTQSSRYLVKRTGEKVFLECVQDMDHENMFWYRQDPGLGLRLIYFSYDVKMKEKGDIPEGYSVSREKKERFSLILESASTNQTSMYLCASSSFYEQYFGPGTRLTVT.

The V and J genes are TRBV5-6 and TRBJ2-1; 7 bases fit TRBD1. The CDR3 spans 15 residues. CDR1 and CDR2 (germline): SGHDT, YYEEEE. V lost 4 bases, J lost 0 bases, and 4 bases stayed unmatched. The CDR3 DNA reads as TGTGCCAGCAGCCCGGACAGGAGCTCCTACAATGAGCAGTTCTTC. This gives the protein CASSPDRSSYNEQFF.

The rearrangement links TRBV5-4 to TRBJ2-4, with 12 bases identical to TRBD2. CDR1 is SGHNT, CDR2 YYREEE, per germline (reference sequence). V was pared by 4 bases and J by 3 bases, with 11 bases of the junction left unmatched. The CDR3 has 18 amino acids. The chain's CDR3 is CASSRKRLAGEIKNIQYF. As DNA, the CDR3 is TGTGCCAGCAGCCGAAAAAGACTAGCGGGAGAGATCAAAAACATTCAGTACTTC.

Here the CDR3 DNA reads TGTGCCACCACTCGTGGCGCGTGGAACACCGGGGAGCTGTTTTTT. Translating gives CATTRGAWNTGELFF. The chain links TRBV15 to TRBJ2-2; D call uncertain. Between the trimmed V and J ends, which lost 7 bases and 1 base, there was a span of 13 bases. Germline CDR1 reads LNHNV; CDR2 reads YYDKDF (reference sequence). The CDR3 has 15 residues.

The chain employs TRBV9 and TRBJ2-3; 9 bases line up with TRBD2. The V gene end was trimmed by 0 bases and the J gene end by 2 bases; junction bases not matched to a gene: 1. There are 15 residues in the CDR3. Per the germline V gene, CDR1 is SGDLS and CDR2 is YYNGEE. CDR3 sequence reads: CASSVGLAVTDTQYF. CDR3 nucleotides: TGTGCCAGCAGCGTAGGACTAGCGGTCACAGATACGCAGTATTTT.

This sequence joins TRBV7-9 and TRBJ1-1; the D gene is possibly TRBD1 (5 bases). This CDR3 is 13 amino acids long. Germline assignment: CDR1 SEHNR and CDR2 FQNEAQ (reference sequence). Trimming shortened V by 5 bases and J by 3 bases, and 10 bases separated the two germline ends. The CDR3 nucleotides are TGTGCCAGCAGCCAAGCCAGGGACACTGAAGCTTTCTTT. The encoded protein is CASSQARDTEAFF.

This clone appeared once. The V and J genes are TRBV4-1 and TRBJ2-1; 12 bases agree with TRBD2. Germline CDR1 and CDR2: MGHRA and YSYEKL. This CDR3 has 15 amino acids. V lost 2 bases, J lost 7 bases, and 3 bases stayed unmatched. Written as DNA, the CDR3 is TGCGCCAGCAGCCAACCTACTAGCGGGAGGAATGAGCAGTTCTTC. Translated: CASSQPTSGRNEQFF.

This clone was counted a single time. This chain connects TRBV30 to TRBJ1-5; no firm D call. The length of the CDR3 is 13 residues. V lost 2 bases, J lost 5 bases, and 10 bases lay in between. Germline V gives CDR1 GTSNPN, CDR2 SVGIG (reference sequence). The CDR3 region has the DNA TGTGCCTGGAGTCGAGGGCTCGATCAGCCCCAGCATTTT. This sequence encodes CAWSRGLDQPQHF.

V usage is TRBV5-1 and J usage is TRBJ2-1; 11 bases are a match to TRBD2. CDR1 and CDR2 from the germline V gene are SGHRS and YFSETQ. The J segment lost 7 bases and the V segment lost 2 bases, leaving 5 bases of the junction unmatched. The CDR3 contains 15 residues. CDR3 sequence (DNA): TGCGCCAGCAGCTTTAGCGGGAGGGACGGGAATGAGCAGTTCTTC. This gives the protein CASSFSGRDGNEQFF.

This clone has just one count. This chain joins TRBV6-5 and TRBJ1-1, with D tentatively TRBD1 (6 bases). The CDR3 contains 13 residues. Trimming took 8 bases from V and 3 from J, leaving 13 bases between them. In germline, CDR1 is MNHEY, CDR2 SVGAGI. The CDR3 spells CASAGTRDTEAFF. Written as DNA, the CDR3 is TGTGCCAGCGCCGGGACAAGGGACACTGAAGCTTTCTTT.

The rearrangement uses TRBV7-6 and TRBJ2-1; maybe TRBD2 (6 bases). Between the trimmed V and J ends, which lost 5 bases and 2 bases, there was a span of 16 bases. This CDR3 region has 16 residues. CDR1 and CDR2 (germline): SGHVS, FNYEAQ. In DNA, the CDR3 is TGTGCCAGCAGCCCGACCCCGGGACTGACCTACAATGAGCAGTTCTTC. It specifies CASSPTPGLTYNEQFF. The full variable domain, its missing parts supplied by reference TRBV7-6 and TRBJ2-1, is GAGVSQSPRYKVTKRGQDVALRCDPISGHVSLYWYRQALGQGPEFLTYFNYEAQQDKSGLPNDRFSAERPEGSISTLTIQRTEQRDSAMYRCASSPTPGLTYNEQFFGPGTRLTVL.

Within the sample, this clone is large (0.1 to 1%). The chain employs TRBV18 and TRBJ2-2, with D hard to call. CDR3 length: 12 residues. Per the germline V gene, CDR1 is KGHSH and CDR2 is LQKENI. V dropped 2 bases and J dropped 4 bases, with 2 bases sitting between them. Written as DNA, the CDR3 is TGTGCCAGCTCACCAGGCACCGGGGAGCTGTTTTTT. Protein: CASSPGTGELFF.

The chain is built from TRBV11-1 and TRBJ2-1, with no clear D. The V gene lost 2 bases and the J gene lost 0 bases, with 8 bases spanning the gap. Germline V gene lookup returns CDR1 SGHAT and CDR2 FQDESV (reference sequence). The CDR3 length is 15 residues. The CDR3 nucleotides read TGTGCCAGCAGCTTAAGTCGGAACTCCTACAATGAGCAGTTCTTC. It is translated as CASSLSRNSYNEQFF. The variable domain in full, with the rest retrieved from reference TRBV11-1 and TRBJ2-1, is EAEVAQSPRYKITEKSQAVAFWCDPISGHATLYWYRQILGQGPELLVQFQDESVVDDSQLPKDRFSAERLKGVDSTLKIQPAELGDSAMYLCASSLSRNSYNEQFFGPGTRLTVL.

The rearrangement uses TRBV5-1 and TRBJ2-1; no clear D. Trimming removed 3 bases at V and 0 bases at J, with 16 bases between. CDR1 is SGHRS, CDR2 YFSETQ, per germline. The CDR3 sequence is 17 residues long. CDR3 sequence reads: CASSWPFKGPSYNEQFF. Written as DNA, the CDR3 is TGCGCCAGCAGCTGGCCCTTTAAGGGCCCCTCCTACAATGAGCAGTTCTTC.

The chain carries TRBV7-2 and TRBJ1-1; 7 bases line up with TRBD1. V shed 3 bases and J 3 bases; nucleotides not matched to a gene: 4. The length of the CDR3 is 14 residues. Germline V gene lookup returns CDR1 SGHTA and CDR2 FQGNSA. The CDR3 here is CASSLRQGDTEAFF. CDR3 coding DNA: TGTGCCAGCAGCTTGAGACAGGGAGACACTGAAGCTTTCTTT.

This clone was recorded a few times. The chain recombines TRBV14 with TRBJ2-2; D is ambiguous. This CDR3 spans 13 amino acids. The germline gives CDR1 SGHDN, CDR2 FVKESK. Deletions cut 4 bases from V and 8 bases from J, with 11 bases between. The CDR3 nucleotides read TGTGCCAGCAGCCTATTAGGGCCTGGGGAGCTGTTTTTT. Residues: CASSLLGPGELFF.

The CDR3 coding sequence is TGCGCCAGCAGCTCACCGGTGAACACCGGGGAGCTGTTTTTT. It yields the protein CASSSPVNTGELFF. The chain uses TRBV5-1 and TRBJ2-2; D gene unclear. V was cut by 3 bases and J by 1 base, with 7 bases left in between. The CDR3 loop spans 14 amino acids. Germline loops: CDR1 SGHRS, CDR2 YFSETQ.

V and J are TRBV5-1 and TRBJ1-2; 7 bases map to TRBD1. Germline CDR1 and CDR2: SGHRS and YFSETQ. The CDR3 runs 18 residues. J lost 3 bases, V lost 3 bases, and 17 bases had no gene match. This chain's CDR3 is CASSYAAGRDRSYYGYTF. The CDR3 bases are TGCGCCAGCAGCTACGCAGCGGGCAGGGACAGAAGCTACTATGGCTACACCTTC.

CDR3 residues: CASSARAGYTF. As DNA, the CDR3 is TGTGCCAGTAGTGCGAGGGCTGGCTACACCTTC. The V call is TRBV19, the J call TRBJ1-2; D is unresolved. This CDR3 has 11 residues. Between the trimmed V and J ends, which lost 5 bases and 7 bases, there was a span of 8 bases. Germline V gene lookup returns CDR1 LNHDA and CDR2 SQIVND (reference sequence).